This T cell receptor beta chain was identified in a study of T-cell reconstitution after alpha-beta-depleted transplantation in children listed by TCRdb under 2016. Study-level background: The study quantitatively tracked T-cell immune reconstitution after TCRalphabeta/CD19-depleted allogeneic hematopoietic cell transplantation in children using TCR repertoire profiling.

Library method: PCR. Sequencing took place on an Illumina HiSeq 2500. TCR libraries were prepared with molecular barcoding, using unique molecular identifiers to normalize TCRbeta repertoire quantification. The public reads were quality trimmed at Q25 with fastp and then assembled into clones with MiXCR by TCRdb, keeping productive beta chains. Every CDR3 protein is listed once, alongside the most common genes and DNA of its rows. The sample yields roughly 300,000 distinct CDR3 sequences; nearly 10% were counted once. The top ten clonotypes cover about 9.4% of the sample. Details on this clonotype: It lacks a known antigen. No much larger clone is present one base from it, and per-base qualities are unavailable.

The sample here was PBMCs from the stem cell graft donor, taken from the stem cell graft. The source is a human donor who donated a stem cell graft to a child with SCID.

This receptor has the CDR3 CASSLSGQGIGEQYF. The nucleotide sequence reads TGTGCCAGCAGTTTATCGGGACAGGGGATAGGAGAGCAGTACTTC. The sequence is built from TRBV12-3 or TRBV12-4 and TRBJ2-7; TRBD1 fits 10 bases in the junction. Unmatched junction bases come to 8, with V trimmed by 2 bases and J by 7 bases. The CDR3 numbers 15 residues from cysteine through phenylalanine. The read is trimmed to its CDR3 DNA, 45 bases read in frame from base 1.